Presented here are 19 T cell receptor beta chains from one specimen sequenced in a study of CD8+CD57+ T cells in acquired aplastic anemia. The template used for profiling TCR beta VDJ and CDR3 was genomic DNA. MiXCR was run by TCRdb on the reads, yielding one entry per CDR3 protein. The data contain approximately 200,000 distinct CDR3 sequences, about 59% of them singletons. Source material: sorted CD4+, CD8+, or CD8+CD57+ T cells (not recorded which) from PBMCs. The receptor source for this set is a human donor in good health.

CDR3: CASTFGTEKYYGYTF. CDR3 coding DNA: TGTGCCAGTACTTTCGGGACAGAAAAATACTATGGCTACACCTTC. The chain couples TRBV19 to TRBJ1-2, with 7 bases fitting TRBD1. This CDR3 is 15 amino acids long. Trimming removed 7 bases from V and 3 bases from J; junction bases left unmatched: 11. CDR1 and CDR2 (germline): LNHDA, SQIVND (reference sequence).

This chain joins TRBV5-1 and TRBJ1-2; unclear D gene. The V gene's germline CDR1 is SGHRS and CDR2 YFSETQ. The ends were cut back, 0 bases at V and 9 bases at J, with 0 bases in the middle. The CDR3 consists of 9 residues. This CDR3 reads CASSLGYTF. In DNA form, the CDR3 reads TGCGCCAGCAGCTTGGGCTACACCTTC.

The genes are TRBV7-3 and TRBJ2-1; 8 positions match TRBD2. The CDR3 is made up of 18 amino acids. V lost 6 bases, J lost 0 bases, and 13 bases stayed unmatched. Germline values: CDR1 SGHTA, CDR2 FQGTGA. CDR3 nucleotides: TGTGCCAGCAGAACCCGGGGGGGTAGTTTAGGCTCCTACAATGAGCAGTTCTTC. As protein: CASRTRGGSLGSYNEQFF.

The table lists this clonotype with a count of one. The chain links TRBV20-1 to TRBJ2-7, with 8 bases fitting TRBD2. Trimming took 2 bases from V and 2 from J; bases not matched to a gene: 2. Germline loops: CDR1 DFQATT, CDR2 SNEGSKA (reference sequence). The CDR3 consists of 13 residues. The CDR3 protein is CSARTGGAYEQYF. As DNA, the CDR3 is TGCAGTGCTAGAACGGGGGGGGCCTACGAGCAGTACTTC.

Of note for this clonotype: A clone one base away is much larger, so this may be a read error. The V call is TRBV7-2, the J call TRBJ2-3; possible D gene TRBD2, 6 bases. Germline loops: CDR1 SGHTA, CDR2 FQGNSA. V dropped 6 bases and J dropped 4 bases, with 20 bases sitting between them. The CDR3 is 16 residues long. CDR3 nucleotide sequence: TGTGCCAGCAGTTGGAGACCGGGGGAAGGAGCAGATACGCAGTATTTT. Translating it yields CASSWRPGEGADTQYF.

As to this clonotype: A junction boundary mismatches the germline segment, possibly from a read error. The CDR3 spells CASSLNSYSYEQYF. CDR3 nucleotide sequence: TGCGCCAGCAGCTTGAACAGCTACTCCTACGAGCAGTACTTC. The V gene is TRBV7-8, the J gene TRBJ2-7, with D uncertain. The CDR3 extends over 14 amino acids. Germline V gene lookup returns CDR1 SGHVS and CDR2 FQNEAQ.

This chain joins TRBV2 and TRBJ2-1; perhaps TRBD2 as D (6 bases). The V end was cut by 4 bases, the J end by 0 bases, with 10 bases between. This CDR3 contains 15 residues. Germline CDR1 reads SNHLY; CDR2 reads FYNNEI. CDR3 nucleotides: TGTGCCAGCAGTGGTCGGGGGAGCTCCTACAATGAGCAGTTCTTC. Translated: CASSGRGSSYNEQFF. Full variable domain (remainder filled in from reference TRBV2 and TRBJ2-1): EPEVTQTPSHQVTQMGQEVILRCVPISNHLYFYWYRQILGQKVEFLVSFYNNEISEKSEIFDDQFSVERPDGSNFTLKIRSTKLEDSAMYFCASSGRGSSYNEQFFGPGTRLTVL.

V gene TRBV10-3 combines with J gene TRBJ2-7; D remains ambiguous. Trimming shortened V by 3 bases and J by 0 bases, and 3 bases separated the two germline ends. CDR3 length equals 12 residues. From germline, CDR1 is ENHRY and CDR2 SYGVKD. The CDR3, as DNA: TGTGCCATCAGTGATACCTCCTACGAGCAGTACTTC. It translates to CAISDTSYEQYF.

J is TRBJ2-3 and V is TRBV6-4; 7 nucleotides agree with TRBD1. V lost 5 bases, J lost 3 bases, and 5 bases stayed unmatched. The germline V gene encodes CDR1 MRHNA and CDR2 SNTAGT. The CDR3 totals 14 residues. The CDR3: CASSPDRETDTQYF. The CDR3 DNA reads as TGTGCCAGCAGTCCCGACAGGGAGACAGATACGCAGTATTTT.

V gene TRBV7-2 combines with J gene TRBJ2-7; TRBD1 is a possible D gene (5 bases). V lost 1 base and J 1 base, leaving 8 bases between the germline ends. CDR1 and CDR2 from the germline V gene are SGHTA and FQGNSA. This CDR3 has 14 amino acids. In DNA form, the CDR3 reads TGTGCCAGCAGCTTAGACCAGGGATCCTACGAGCAGTACTTC. It translates to CASSLDQGSYEQYF.

This clonotype was counted ten times or more. The V call is TRBV6-2 or TRBV6-3, the J call TRBJ2-1; 7 bases are a match to TRBD2. The length of the CDR3 is 16 residues. Germline lookup yields CDR1 MNHEY and CDR2 SVGEGT. J gave up 0 bases and V 5 bases, and 7 bases lay outside the gene matches. The CDR3 spells CASSTLAFSSYNEQFF. CDR3 bases: TGTGCCAGCAGTACACTAGCGTTCAGCTCCTACAATGAGCAGTTCTTC.

The sample holds many counts of this clonotype. The gene calls are TRBV9 and TRBJ2-3, with a possible D match to TRBD2 (5 bases). The germline V gene encodes CDR1 SGDLS and CDR2 YYNGEE. V lost 0 bases, J lost 0 bases, and 8 bases lay in between. There are 15 residues in the CDR3. CDR3 DNA: TGTGCCAGCAGCGTAGACAGCGGAAGCACAGATACGCAGTATTTT. It specifies CASSVDSGSTDTQYF.

The V gene is TRBV4-3, the J gene TRBJ1-2; D call uncertain. The ends were cut back, 4 bases at V and 4 bases at J, with 13 bases in the middle. There are 14 residues in the CDR3. Germline V gene data show CDR1 as LGHNA and CDR2 as YSLEER. This CDR3 is CASSPSVAVYGYTF. The CDR3, as DNA: TGCGCCAGCAGCCCCTCGGTGGCAGTCTATGGCTACACCTTC.

The chain uses TRBV29-1 and TRBJ2-3; maybe TRBD2 (5 bases). This CDR3 is 9 amino acids long. The germline gives CDR1 SQVTM, CDR2 ANQGSEA. CDR3 sequence (DNA): TGCAGGCAGGCGGGTTTAGAGTATTTT. Translation: CRQAGLEYF.

Here the CDR3 reads CASSDPGTGDEKLFF. The CDR3, as DNA: TGTGCCAGCAGTGACCCCGGGACAGGGGATGAAAAACTGTTTTTT. The chain is built from TRBV25-1 and TRBJ1-4; 10 bases are shared with TRBD1. The CDR3 runs 15 residues. The J segment lost 6 bases and the V segment lost 3 bases, leaving 4 bases of the junction unmatched. Germline V gene lookup returns CDR1 MGHDK and CDR2 SYGVNS.

The V call is TRBV30, the J call TRBJ1-1; no clear D gene. CDR3 length: 12 residues. The germline V and J ends were trimmed by 1 base and 8 bases, with 11 bases remaining between them. Looked up from germline, CDR1 is GTSNPN and CDR2 is SVGIG (reference sequence). This CDR3 is CAWSDLRREAFF. CDR3 nucleotides: TGTGCCTGGAGTGATTTGCGCAGGGAAGCTTTCTTT.

CDR3 coding DNA: TGTGCCAGCAGCTTAGGATCGGGTCGCACAGATACGCAGTATTTT. This codes for CASSLGSGRTDTQYF. The chain links TRBV7-9 to TRBJ2-3; D remains unclear. CDR3 length: 15 amino acids. Germline values: CDR1 SEHNR, CDR2 FQNEAQ (reference sequence). V was shortened by 1 base and J by 1 base, with 9 bases between the two germline ends.

The V call is TRBV14, the J call TRBJ1-4, with D unresolved. This CDR3 spans 18 amino acids. The ends were cut back, 7 bases at V and 3 bases at J, with 24 bases in the middle. Germline-derived CDR1 and CDR2 are SGHDN and FVKESK. The DNA for the CDR3 is TGTGCCAGCAATAAAGAGGGTAGTCACACTGAAGCTAATGAAAAACTGTTTTTT. Residues: CASNKEGSHTEANEKLFF.

The CDR3, as DNA: TGTGCCAGCAGCCAGGGGTTTAGCGAGACCCAGTACTTC. As protein: CASSQGFSETQYF. This rearrangement joins TRBV4-2 to TRBJ2-5, with D unclear. The CDR3 sequence is 13 residues long. The V end lost 3 bases, the J end lost 5 bases, and 10 bases lay between the germline ends. Germline CDR1 is LGHNA and CDR2 is YNFKEQ.